A single sample is the source of the 9 T cell receptor beta chains below, sequenced in a study of OX40 agonist ivuxolimab in advanced cancers. The data were produced by immunoSEQ multiplex PCR, yet TCRdb's version contains in-frame clones alone and is incomplete. The sample lists approximately 57,000 clones; over 75% were seen once. Sample: CD4+ or CD8+ T cells sorted from blood, taken in a trial of the OX40 agonist ivuxolimab. All receptors come from an adult with an advanced solid tumor such as melanoma, head and neck, liver or kidney cancer.

The rearrangement links TRBV4-1 to TRBJ2-7, with D possibly TRBD1 on 5 matching bases. The CDR3 sequence is 15 residues long. V dropped 0 bases and J dropped 5 bases, with 14 bases sitting between them. Germline assignment: CDR1 MGHRA and CDR2 YSYEKL. The CDR3 reads CASSQDPYQGDEQYF. In DNA, the CDR3 is TGCGCCAGCAGCCAAGATCCCTATCAAGGGGACGAGCAGTACTTC.

The chain employs TRBV9 and TRBJ2-7; D unclear. From germline, CDR1 is SGDLS and CDR2 YYNGEE. The CDR3 runs to 12 residues. V was clipped by 2 bases and J by 5 bases, with 8 bases between them. CDR3 in DNA: TGTGCCAGCAGCGTTGGGTTCGACGAGCAGTACTTC. It translates to CASSVGFDEQYF.

This clone has a single count. The V gene is TRBV7-6, the J gene TRBJ2-1; D may be TRBD1 (5 bases). This CDR3 has 15 amino acids. Germline V gene data show CDR1 as SGHVS and CDR2 as FNYEAQ. V shed 5 bases and J shed 2 bases, with 13 bases lying between them. DNA for the CDR3: TGTGCCAGCAGCCCCCGACAGACCCCCTACAATGAGCAGTTCTTC. Its translation: CASSPRQTPYNEQFF.

This clone has a single count. The genes are TRBV7-9 and TRBJ2-7; D is unresolved. Trimming stripped 2 bases from V and 0 bases from J, with 14 bases between. The germline V gene has CDR1 SEHNR and CDR2 FQNEAQ (reference sequence). The CDR3 length is 16 residues. CDR3: CASSLSMIGYSYEQYF. In DNA, the CDR3 is TGTGCCAGCAGCTTATCCATGATTGGATACTCCTACGAGCAGTACTTC.

V usage is TRBV7-9 and J usage is TRBJ2-5; 12 positions agree with TRBD2. Per the germline V gene, CDR1 is SEHNR and CDR2 is FQNEAQ (reference sequence). The ends lost 2 bases at V and 5 bases at J; junction bases unmatched: 0. There are 14 residues in the CDR3. The CDR3 nucleotides read TGTGCCAGCAGCTTAACTAGCGGGAGGGAGACCCAGTACTTC. It is translated as CASSLTSGRETQYF.

CDR3 in DNA: TGTGCCAGCAGCCCGCCCGGGACAGGCTTAGAGACCCAGTACTTC. Amino acid sequence: CASSPPGTGLETQYF. This chain uses TRBV11-2 with TRBJ2-5; 8 bases map to TRBD1. The V gene end was trimmed by 5 bases and the J gene end by 4 bases; junction bases not matched to a gene: 9. The length of the CDR3 is 15 residues. Per the germline V gene, CDR1 is SGHAT and CDR2 is FQNNGV.

This sequence joins TRBV2 and TRBJ1-1; TRBD1 aligns across 7 bases. Trimming cost V 4 bases and J 0 bases; bases outside gene matches: 5. The germline V gene has CDR1 SNHLY and CDR2 FYNNEI. There are 15 residues in the CDR3. CDR3 DNA sequence: TGTGCCAGCAGTGCAGTGGGACAGCTGAACACTGAAGCTTTCTTT. Its translation is CASSAVGQLNTEAFF.

The chain's CDR3 is CASSLAIGGTEAFF. The CDR3 DNA reads as TGTGCCAGCAGCTTAGCAATCGGGGGCACTGAAGCTTTCTTT. The genes are TRBV7-2 and TRBJ1-1; weak D call: TRBD1 (5 bases). The CDR3 loop spans 14 amino acids. The germline gives CDR1 SGHTA, CDR2 FQGNSA. The germline V and J ends were trimmed by 0 bases and 4 bases, with 9 bases remaining between them.

The CDR3 DNA reads TGCGCCAGCAGCCCTGGGACAGACAGCTATGGCTACACCTTC. The encoded protein is CASSPGTDSYGYTF. This chain connects TRBV4-1 to TRBJ1-2, with 7 positions matching TRBD1. The CDR3 is 14 amino acids. V shed 4 bases and J 4 bases; nucleotides not matched to a gene: 6. The germline V gene encodes CDR1 MGHRA and CDR2 YSYEKL.